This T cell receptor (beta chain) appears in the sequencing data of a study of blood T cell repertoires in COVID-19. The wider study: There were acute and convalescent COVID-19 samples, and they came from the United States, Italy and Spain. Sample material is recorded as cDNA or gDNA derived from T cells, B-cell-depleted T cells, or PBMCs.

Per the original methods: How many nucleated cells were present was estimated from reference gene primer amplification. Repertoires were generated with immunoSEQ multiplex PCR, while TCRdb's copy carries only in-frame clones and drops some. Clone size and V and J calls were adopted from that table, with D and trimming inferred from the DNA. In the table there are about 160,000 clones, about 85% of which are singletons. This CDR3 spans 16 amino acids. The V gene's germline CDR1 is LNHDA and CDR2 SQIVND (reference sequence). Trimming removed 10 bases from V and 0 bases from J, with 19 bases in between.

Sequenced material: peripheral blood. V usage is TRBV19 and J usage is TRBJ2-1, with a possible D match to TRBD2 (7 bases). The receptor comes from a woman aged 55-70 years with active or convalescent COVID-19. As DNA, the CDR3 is TGTGCCACGTCCCCGGGGGGCATCAGCTCCTACAATGAGCAGTTCTTC. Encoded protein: CATSPGGISSYNEQFF. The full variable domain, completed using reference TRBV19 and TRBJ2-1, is DGGITQSPKYLFRKEGQNVTLSCEQNLNHDAMYWYRQDPGQGLRLIYYSQIVNDFQKGDIAEGYSVSREKKESFPLTVTSAQKNPTAFYLCATSPGGISSYNEQFFGPGTRLTVL.